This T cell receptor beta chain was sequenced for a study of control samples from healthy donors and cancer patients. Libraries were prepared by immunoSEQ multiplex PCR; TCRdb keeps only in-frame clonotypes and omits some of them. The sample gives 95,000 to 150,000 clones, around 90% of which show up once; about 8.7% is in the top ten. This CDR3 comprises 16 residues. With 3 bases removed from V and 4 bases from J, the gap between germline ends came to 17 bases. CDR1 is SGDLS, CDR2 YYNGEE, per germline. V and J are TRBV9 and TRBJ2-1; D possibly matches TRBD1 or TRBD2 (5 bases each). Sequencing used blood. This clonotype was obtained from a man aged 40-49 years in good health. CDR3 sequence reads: CASSASWRGVYNEQFF. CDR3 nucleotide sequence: TGTGCCAGCAGCGCTTCTTGGAGAGGGGTGTACAATGAGCAGTTCTTC.